This TCR beta chain was sequenced during a study of CD8+ T cells in alopecia areata. The ends were cut back, 4 bases at V and 7 bases at J, with 7 bases in the middle. CDR1 is SGHTA and CDR2 is FQGNSA in the germline V gene. This CDR3 contains 11 residues. Study results and limitations: Elevated clonality characterized lesional scalp relative to normal scalp, particularly in alopecia totalis/universalis. Relative to mice, TCR sharing across patients was less clear, a difference possibly HLA-related.

Extraction and reverse transcription of RNA yielded cDNA as the sequencing template. Assay used: immunoSEQ multiplex PCR; TCRdb lists only in-frame clones, some missing. The sample lists tens of thousands of clones, approximately 50% occurring once. Alopecia areata patients had lesional scalp punch biopsies and peripheral blood taken from them. Using a FACSAria, the CD4+ and CD8+ T cells were sorted from the PBMCs. Remarks on this clone: What it recognizes is unknown.

J is TRBJ1-1 and V is TRBV7-2, with no clear D. Material: NKG2D-high CD8+ T cells sorted from blood. The receptor comes from a human donor with alopecia areata. In nucleotides, the CDR3 is TGTGCCAGCAGCTACCGGGGTGAAGCTTTCTTT. Residues: CASSYRGEAFF.